A single TCR beta chain is shown here with its context. This record belongs to a study of blood T cell repertoires in COVID-19. The germline CDR1 and CDR2 sequences are GTSNPN and SVGIG (reference sequence). V gave up 5 bases and J gave up 6 bases; unmatched junction bases: 14. There are 15 residues in the CDR3. Sequenced by immunoSEQ multiplex PCR; TCRdb stores in-frame clones only, minus some. There are about 210,000 clones in the sample; around 82% occur only once, and approximately 12% lies in the top ten. The material sequenced was peripheral blood. The receptor comes from a woman in her forties with acute or convalescent COVID-19. This chain connects TRBV30 to TRBJ2-3; 7 positions match TRBD2. In nucleotides, the CDR3 is TGTGCCTGGGGAGCGGTAGCGGGCATGGGCGATACGCAGTATTTT. Translated, it gives CAWGAVAGMGDTQYF. The entire variable domain, with the rest obtained from reference TRBV30 and TRBJ2-3, is as follows: SQTIHQWPATLVQPVGSPLSLECTVEGTSNPNLYWYRQAAGRGLQLLFYSVGIGQISSEVPQNLSASRPQDRQFILSSKKLLLSDSGFYLCAWGAVAGMGDTQYFGPGTRLTVL.